The 17 T cell receptor beta chains given below trace back to one sample, sequenced in a study of blood T cell repertoires in COVID-19. The protocol was immunoSEQ multiplex PCR, while the TCRdb copy is restricted to in-frame clones and leaves out a portion. The sample has about 240,000 clones; roughly four fifths are singletons. The material sequenced was peripheral blood. All receptors come from an elderly woman with acute or convalescent COVID-19.

The table lists this clone with a few counts. The chain couples TRBV3-1 (or the pseudogene TRBV3-2) to TRBJ2-7; the D gene is possibly TRBD2 (5 bases). Looked up from germline, CDR1 is LGHDT and CDR2 is YNNKEL (reference sequence). The CDR3 is 14 residues long. With 3 bases removed from V and 0 bases from J, the gap between germline ends came to 9 bases. The CDR3 is CASSQSSSSYEQYF. DNA for the CDR3: TGTGCCAGCAGCCAGTCTAGCTCCTCCTACGAGCAGTACTTC.

The chain links TRBV19 to TRBJ2-1; D gene ambiguous. V was trimmed by 5 bases and J by 4 bases, leaving 18 bases between them. This CDR3 spans 16 amino acids. Germline V CDR1 and CDR2: LNHDA, SQIVND (reference sequence). CDR3 residues: CASSPQGAYTYNEQFF. The CDR3 DNA is TGTGCCAGTAGTCCCCAAGGAGCCTACACATACAATGAGCAGTTCTTC.

V gene TRBV18 combines with J gene TRBJ1-1, with 8 nucleotides matching TRBD1. Germline lookup yields CDR1 KGHSH and CDR2 LQKENI. The length of the CDR3 is 13 residues. V lost 1 base to trimming and J lost 6 bases; unmatched junction nucleotides: 1. The CDR3 region is CASSPHRGSEAFF. Here the CDR3 DNA reads TGTGCCAGCTCACCACACAGGGGGTCTGAAGCTTTCTTT.

The chain couples TRBV6-6 to TRBJ1-1, with D unclear. Trimming left V 11 bases short and J 3 bases short, with 16 bases between. The CDR3 has 13 amino acids. Germline CDR1 is MNHNY and CDR2 is SVGAGI (reference sequence). The CDR3 bases are TGTGCCGGGCAGGTGGGAGATGACACTGAAGCTTTCTTT. This codes for CAGQVGDDTEAFF.

The chain recombines TRBV25-1 with TRBJ2-5, with 10 bases fitting TRBD1. The germline gives CDR1 MGHDK, CDR2 SYGVNS. V gave up 10 bases and J gave up 1 base; unmatched junction bases: 3. The CDR3 runs to 13 residues. Here the CDR3 reads CATRTGGQETQYF. The CDR3 region has the DNA TGTGCCACCCGGACAGGGGGCCAAGAGACCCAGTACTTC.

This rearrangement joins TRBV5-6 to TRBJ1-1; D is uncertain. V lost 5 bases and J 0 bases, leaving 20 bases between the germline ends. The CDR3 covers 17 residues. Germline-derived CDR1 and CDR2 are SGHDT and YYEEEE. CDR3 region: CASRYSVRRLMNTEAFF. The CDR3 DNA is TGTGCCAGCAGGTACTCCGTCAGGCGCCTTATGAACACTGAAGCTTTCTTT.

Here the CDR3 DNA reads TGTGCCAGCAGCTTGGAACAGGGGAACCGGCAAGAGACCCAGTACTTC. Translation gives CASSLEQGNRQETQYF. The chain uses TRBV5-5 and TRBJ2-5; 7 bases map to TRBD1. The CDR3 spans 16 residues. The germline V gene encodes CDR1 SGHKS and CDR2 YYEKEE (reference sequence). V shed 0 bases and J 2 bases; nucleotides not matched to a gene: 7.

The rearrangement joins TRBV2 to TRBJ2-1; 15 bases are shared with TRBD2. The V segment lost 3 bases and the J segment 9 bases; nucleotides outside the gene matches: 3. The CDR3 has 15 amino acids. CDR1 is SNHLY and CDR2 is FYNNEI in the germline V gene. This CDR3 reads CASSDRTSGGVEQFF. The CDR3 DNA is TGTGCCAGCAGTGATAGGACTAGCGGGGGGGTTGAGCAGTTCTTC.

This chain connects TRBV7-9 to TRBJ2-5; no clear D gene. Germline CDR1 and CDR2: SEHNR and FQNEAQ (reference sequence). Trimming removed 0 bases from V and 5 bases from J, with 10 bases in between. This CDR3 region has 14 residues. In DNA, the CDR3 is TGTGCCAGCAGCTTAGCGGCCTCAAAGGAGACCCAGTACTTC. Its protein product is CASSLAASKETQYF.

The chain combines TRBV30 with TRBJ2-7; 8 bases line up with TRBD1. CDR1 GTSNPN and CDR2 SVGIG come from the germline V gene (reference sequence). Unmatched junction bases numbered 11, after V lost 4 bases and J lost 3 bases. The CDR3 contains 15 residues. The CDR3 DNA reads as TGTGCCTGGACCCAGGGGGCCGCGAAAAGCTACGAGCAGTACTTC. This encodes CAWTQGAAKSYEQYF.

The V and J genes are TRBV5-1 and TRBJ2-7; TRBD2 agrees at 7 bases. Germline CDR1 is SGHRS and CDR2 is YFSETQ. The trim removed 0 bases at V and 7 bases at J, leaving 7 bases unmatched. CDR3 length: 14 residues. The CDR3 DNA sequence: TGCGCCAGCAGCTTGGGCGGGACTATCAATGAGCAGTACTTC. It specifies CASSLGGTINEQYF.

The chain joins TRBV5-4 to TRBJ2-3, with 11 nucleotides matching TRBD2. CDR3 length: 19 amino acids. J gave up 9 bases and V 1 base, and 19 bases lay outside the gene matches. Germline V lookup: CDR1 SGHNT, CDR2 YYREEE (reference sequence). CDR3: CASSLNPSGGLAGAITQYF. In DNA form, the CDR3 reads TGTGCCAGCAGCTTGAATCCCTCCGGAGGACTAGCGGGTGCTATCACGCAGTATTTT.

The chain employs TRBV15 and TRBJ1-1; TRBD1 agrees at 11 bases. The CDR3 length is 16 residues. Germline CDR1 and CDR2: LNHNV and YYDKDF (reference sequence). J gave up 3 bases and V 8 bases, and 11 bases lay outside the gene matches. The CDR3 loop reads CATGLGQGASDTEAFF. The CDR3, as DNA: TGTGCCACCGGATTAGGACAGGGGGCTTCGGACACTGAAGCTTTCTTT.

This clone was seen a single time. The rearrangement links TRBV5-1 to TRBJ2-3, with a weak D call TRBD2 (6 bases). The germline CDR1 and CDR2 sequences are SGHRS and YFSETQ. This CDR3 has 13 residues. The V and J ends lost 9 bases and 1 base respectively, with 12 bases between them. The CDR3, as DNA: TGCGCCACCCGGGGGTCGGGCACAGATACGCAGTATTTT. Translating gives CATRGSGTDTQYF.

This chain links TRBV5-1 with TRBJ2-3; TRBD1 agrees at 7 bases. V lost 3 bases and J lost 3; bases outside the gene matches: 1. The germline V gene encodes CDR1 SGHRS and CDR2 YFSETQ. This CDR3 has 13 amino acids. CDR3 in DNA: TGCGCCAGCAGCTGGGGACAGACAGATACGCAGTATTTT. This gives the protein CASSWGQTDTQYF.

The CDR3 is CASSLAPEGSGDGYTF. CDR3 nucleotides: TGCGCCAGCAGCTTGGCACCTGAGGGGAGCGGGGATGGCTACACCTTC. The rearrangement links TRBV5-1 to TRBJ1-2, with D possibly matching TRBD1 (5 bases). The germline V gene has CDR1 SGHRS and CDR2 YFSETQ. This CDR3 has 16 amino acids. Trimming cost V 0 bases and J 6 bases, with 18 bases left between them.

The V call is TRBV12-5, the J call TRBJ2-2; 7 bases are a match to TRBD1. Germline CDR1 is LGHNT and CDR2 is FRNRAP. The CDR3 is 15 residues long. After removal of 0 bases from V and 7 bases from J, the junction contained 5 bases not matched to a gene. The CDR3 loop reads CASGLVARGFGELFF. CDR3 DNA sequence: TGTGCTAGTGGTTTGGTCGCCAGGGGGTTCGGGGAGCTGTTTTTT.